The source of this TCR beta chain is a study of Ad26.COV2.S vaccination and SARS-CoV-2 variants (dated by TCRdb to about 2021). Some background on the complete study: The specificity and breadth of SARS-CoV-2-reactive T cell receptors after Ad26.COV2.S vaccination were assessed by TCRbeta repertoire sequencing. The TCR-sequenced set comprised roughly 30 samples: some 19 Ad26.COV2.S vaccine recipients, 5 placebo recipients and 8 SARS-CoV-2 convalescent individuals. The paper as a whole reports these results and caveats: After vaccination, substantial breadth of spike-specific CD8+ and CD4+ T cell responses was reported. Compared with placebo recipients, Ad26.COV2.S recipients showed higher spike-specific TCR breadth (P = 0.0014). The authors noted that total T cell responses may have been underestimated by the TCR breadth and depth analyses. Comparable non-spike TCR breadth was observed between vaccine and placebo recipients, consistent with only spike being contained in the vaccine.

TCRbeta CDR3 regions were sequenced with the immunoSEQ Assay. After extraction, genomic DNA underwent amplification by bias-controlled multiplex PCR, followed by high-throughput sequencing. The study's own analysis went as follows. Collapsing and filtering of sequences were performed to quantify the absolute abundance of each unique TCRbeta CDR3 region. T cell fraction was estimated by normalizing TCRbeta template counts to usable DNA, with usable DNA measured through amplification of reference genes found in all nucleated cells. Repertoire TCRs were annotated as SARS-CoV-2-specific by exact matching of V gene, CDR3 amino acid sequence and J gene to a known reactive TCR set. The reference SARS-CoV-2 TCR set was derived from MIRA and filtered for enrichment in COVID-19-positive ImmuneCODE repertoires, a step that removed public or cross-reactive TCRs. Drawing on the MIRA antigens, annotated TCRs were analysed further at the level of specific ORF or position within ORF. Depth was the summed frequency of annotated unique rearrangements, while breadth was defined as annotated unique rearrangements over total unique productive rearrangements. TCR breadth was compared between groups using two-sided Wilcoxon rank-sum tests. TCRdb's version of the immuneACCESS table is confined to in-frame rearrangements and falls short of the full clone set. An unresolved V gene accounts for under half of the shortfall where checked; the remainder is of unknown origin. From that table come the V and J calls and clone size; the DNA was used to work out D and trimming. The sample table lists 350,000 to 450,000 clones, roughly nine tenths of them with a count of one. The ten largest make up roughly 3.9% of the sample.

In the paper's terms, the time point label means: individuals recovered from natural SARS-CoV-2 infection. Remarks on this clone: Its antigen is currently not known. Base qualities were left out, and no much larger clone turns up one base away.

V is cut back by 5 bases and J by 6 bases, with 13 bases in the junction unmatched. The germline V gene (reference sequence) yields MNHEY for CDR1 and SMNVEV for CDR2. Counted from cysteine to phenylalanine, this CDR3 has 16 amino acids. Only the CDR3 part of the read is kept: 48 bases, read in frame from the first base. This sequence uses TRBV27 and TRBJ1-2, with TRBD1 matching 9 junction bases. This sample comprised peripheral blood, obtained after recovery from COVID-19. The sequence came from a human donor who had recovered from COVID-19. The DNA sequence is given as TGTGCCAGCAGTGTCGCCGGGACAGGGAAGTTTCATGGCTACACCTTC. Translated, this gives CASSVAGTGKFHGYTF.